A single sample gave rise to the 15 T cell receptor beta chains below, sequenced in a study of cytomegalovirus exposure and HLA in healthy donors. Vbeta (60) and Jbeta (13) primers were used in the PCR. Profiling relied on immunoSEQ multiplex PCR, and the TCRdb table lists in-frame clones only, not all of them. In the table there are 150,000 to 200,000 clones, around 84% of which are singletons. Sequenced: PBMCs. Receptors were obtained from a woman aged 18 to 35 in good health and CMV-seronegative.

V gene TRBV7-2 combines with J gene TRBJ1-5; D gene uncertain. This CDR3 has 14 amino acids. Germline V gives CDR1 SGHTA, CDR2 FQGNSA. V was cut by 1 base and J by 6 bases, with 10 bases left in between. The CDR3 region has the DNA TGTGCCAGCAGCTTAGAAGTCTCGGGTCAGCCCCAGCATTTT. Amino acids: CASSLEVSGQPQHF.

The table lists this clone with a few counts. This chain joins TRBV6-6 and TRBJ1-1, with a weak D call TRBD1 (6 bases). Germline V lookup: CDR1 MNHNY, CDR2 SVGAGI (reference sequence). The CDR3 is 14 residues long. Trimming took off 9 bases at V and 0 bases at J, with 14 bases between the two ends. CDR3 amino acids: CASTLGQLNTEAFF. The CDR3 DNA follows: TGTGCCAGTACCCTCGGACAGTTGAACACTGAAGCTTTCTTT.

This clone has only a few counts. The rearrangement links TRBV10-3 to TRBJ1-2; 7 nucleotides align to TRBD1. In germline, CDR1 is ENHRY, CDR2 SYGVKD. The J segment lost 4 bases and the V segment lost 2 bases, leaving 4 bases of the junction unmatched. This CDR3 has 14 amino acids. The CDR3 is CAISEATGSYGYTF. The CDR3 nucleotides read TGTGCCATCAGTGAGGCGACAGGGAGCTATGGCTACACCTTC.

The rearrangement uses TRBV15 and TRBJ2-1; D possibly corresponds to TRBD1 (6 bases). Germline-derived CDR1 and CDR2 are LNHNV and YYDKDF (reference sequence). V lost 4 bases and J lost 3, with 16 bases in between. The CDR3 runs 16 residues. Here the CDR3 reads CATSTLPGTNYNEQFF. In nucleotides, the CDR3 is TGTGCCACCAGCACCCTCCCCGGGACAAACTACAATGAGCAGTTCTTC.

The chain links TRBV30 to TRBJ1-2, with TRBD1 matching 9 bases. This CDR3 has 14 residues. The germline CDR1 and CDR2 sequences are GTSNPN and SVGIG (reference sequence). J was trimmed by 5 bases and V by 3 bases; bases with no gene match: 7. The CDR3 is CAWRARDRAYGYTF. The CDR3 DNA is TGTGCCTGGAGGGCCCGGGACAGGGCTTATGGCTACACCTTC.

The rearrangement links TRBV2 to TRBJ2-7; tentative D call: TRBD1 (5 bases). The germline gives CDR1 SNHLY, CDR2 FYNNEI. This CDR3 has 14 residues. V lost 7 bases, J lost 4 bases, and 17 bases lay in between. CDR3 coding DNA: TGTGCCAGCACTCGCGACAGTCTGGTTTACGAGCAGTACGTC. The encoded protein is CASTRDSLVYEQYV.

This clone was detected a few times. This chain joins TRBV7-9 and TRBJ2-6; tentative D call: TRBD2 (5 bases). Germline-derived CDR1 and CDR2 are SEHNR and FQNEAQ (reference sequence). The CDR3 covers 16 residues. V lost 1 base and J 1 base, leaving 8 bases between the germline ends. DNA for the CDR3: TGTGCCAGCAGCTTAGGGACGGGGTCTGGGGCCAACGTCCTGACTTTC. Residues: CASSLGTGSGANVLTF.

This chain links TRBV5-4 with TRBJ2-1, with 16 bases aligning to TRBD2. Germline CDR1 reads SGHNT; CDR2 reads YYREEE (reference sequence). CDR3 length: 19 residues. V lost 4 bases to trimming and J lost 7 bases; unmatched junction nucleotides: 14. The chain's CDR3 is CASSLTGTSGRASGNEQFF. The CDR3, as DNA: TGTGCCAGCAGCCTCACCGGGACTAGCGGGAGGGCCTCTGGGAATGAGCAGTTCTTC.

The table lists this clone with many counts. CDR3 in amino acids: CASSYRQDSYGYTF. CDR3 DNA sequence: TGTGCCAGCAGCTACCGACAGGATAGCTATGGCTACACCTTC. The chain uses TRBV7-9 and TRBJ1-2, with TRBD1 as a possible D gene (6 bases). Germline V gene sequence: CDR1 SEHNR, CDR2 FQNEAQ (reference sequence). The V gene lost 4 bases and the J gene lost 4 bases, with 13 bases spanning the gap. The CDR3 is made up of 14 amino acids.

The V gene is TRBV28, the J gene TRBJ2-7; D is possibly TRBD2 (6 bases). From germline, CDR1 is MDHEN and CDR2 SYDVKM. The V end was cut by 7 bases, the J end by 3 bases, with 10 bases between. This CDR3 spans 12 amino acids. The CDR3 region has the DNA TGTGCCAGCAATGCGGGGATCTACGAGCAGTACTTC. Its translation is CASNAGIYEQYF. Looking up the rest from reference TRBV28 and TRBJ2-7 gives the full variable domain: DVKVTQSSRYLVKRTGEKVFLECVQDMDHENMFWYRQDPGLGLRLIYFSYDVKMKEKGDIPEGYSVSREKKERFSLILESASTNQTSMYLCASNAGIYEQYFGPGTRLTVT.

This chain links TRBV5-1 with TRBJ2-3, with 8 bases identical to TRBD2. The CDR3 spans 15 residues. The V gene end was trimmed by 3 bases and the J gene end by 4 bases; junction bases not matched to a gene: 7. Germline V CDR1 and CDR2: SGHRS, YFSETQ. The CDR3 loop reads CASSWSGSRADTQYF. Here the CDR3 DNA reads TGCGCCAGCAGCTGGAGCGGGAGTCGGGCAGATACGCAGTATTTT.

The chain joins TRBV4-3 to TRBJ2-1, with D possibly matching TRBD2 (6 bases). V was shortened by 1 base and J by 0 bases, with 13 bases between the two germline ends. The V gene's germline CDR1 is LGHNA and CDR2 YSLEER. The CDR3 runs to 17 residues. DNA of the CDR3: TGCGCCAGCAGCCAAGGAGCGGGTTTTTACTCCTACAATGAGCAGTTCTTC. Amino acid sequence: CASSQGAGFYSYNEQFF.

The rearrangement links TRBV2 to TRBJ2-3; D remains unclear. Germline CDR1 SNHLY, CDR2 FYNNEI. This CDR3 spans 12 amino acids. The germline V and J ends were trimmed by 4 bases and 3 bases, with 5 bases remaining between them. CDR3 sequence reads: CASSVRTDTQYF. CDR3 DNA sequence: TGTGCCAGCAGTGTTCGGACAGATACGCAGTATTTT.

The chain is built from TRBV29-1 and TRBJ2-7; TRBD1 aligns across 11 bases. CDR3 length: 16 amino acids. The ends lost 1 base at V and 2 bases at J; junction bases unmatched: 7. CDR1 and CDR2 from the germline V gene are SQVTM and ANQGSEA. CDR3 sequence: CSVEVGSGQGAYEQYF. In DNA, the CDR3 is TGCAGCGTTGAAGTGGGGTCGGGACAGGGGGCCTACGAGCAGTACTTC.

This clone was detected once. The CDR3 protein is CASSHRQEETQYF. The CDR3 DNA is TGTGCCAGCAGCCACCGGCAGGAAGAGACCCAGTACTTC. The chain has TRBV14 and TRBJ2-5; D uncertain. Germline V gene data show CDR1 as SGHDN and CDR2 as FVKESK. V lost 3 bases and J 3 bases, leaving 8 bases between the germline ends. The CDR3 is made up of 13 amino acids.